Each of the 11 T cell receptor beta chains below was sequenced from the same sample in a study of PD-L1 blockade in urothelial cancer. Using immunoSEQ multiplex PCR, the repertoire was profiled, and TCRdb retains in-frame clones only, with some absent. The sample consists of about 43,000 clones, more than 75% of them appearing once. The sequencing here drew on PBMCs, taken around atezolizumab (anti-PD-L1) treatment. The receptors here all came from a woman between 55 and 75 years old with urothelial cancer.

The V call is TRBV9, the J call TRBJ1-6; 7 bases match TRBD1. V gave up 3 bases and J gave up 6 bases; unmatched junction bases: 6. The germline V gene has CDR1 SGDLS and CDR2 YYNGEE. CDR3 length: 15 amino acids. The DNA for the CDR3 is TGTGCCAGCAGCGGTACAGGGGCGGGTAATTCACCCCTCCACTTT. Residues: CASSGTGAGNSPLHF.

V and J are TRBV9 and TRBJ2-1; maybe TRBD2 (6 bases). The CDR3 runs 16 residues. Germline CDR1 reads SGDLS; CDR2 reads YYNGEE. V lost 0 bases and J lost 8, with 18 bases in between. Written as DNA, the CDR3 is TGTGCCAGCAGCGTAGCCCAAGGTGGGGGGTGGGATGAGCAGTTCTTC. Protein: CASSVAQGGGWDEQFF.

The J gene is TRBJ2-1, the V gene TRBV2; D remains unclear. CDR3 length: 16 amino acids. Germline V gene data show CDR1 as SNHLY and CDR2 as FYNNEI. Deletions cut 6 bases from V and 0 bases from J, with 15 bases between. The CDR3 region is CASRVSTRNSYNEQFF. In nucleotides, the CDR3 is TGTGCCAGCAGGGTGAGTACGCGGAACTCCTACAATGAGCAGTTCTTC.

The chain has TRBV6-5 and TRBJ2-7; 9 nucleotides align to TRBD1. The CDR3 contains 15 residues. Trimming at V came to 2 bases and at J to 0 bases, leaving 2 bases not matched to a gene. The V gene's germline CDR1 is MNHEY and CDR2 SVGAGI. The CDR3 is CASSYGTGSSYEQYF. The CDR3 coding sequence is TGTGCCAGCAGTTACGGGACAGGGAGCTCCTACGAGCAGTACTTC.

A single count supports this clone. This sequence joins TRBV18 and TRBJ2-5, with D perhaps matching TRBD1 (6 bases). This CDR3 spans 15 amino acids. Trimming cost V 0 bases and J 5 bases, with 13 bases left between them. Germline-derived CDR1 and CDR2 are KGHSH and LQKENI. In nucleotides, the CDR3 is TGTGCCAGCTCACCACCGGGCTCCCAGGGGGAGACCCAGTACTTC. This encodes CASSPPGSQGETQYF.

The chain carries TRBV11-3 and TRBJ1-3, with D hard to call. Germline assignment: CDR1 SGHNT and CDR2 YENEEA. V lost 5 bases, J lost 9 bases, and 8 bases lay in between. The CDR3 covers 11 residues. The CDR3 here is CASSGECTIYF. CDR3 coding DNA: TGTGCCAGCAGCGGAGAGTGCACCATATATTTT.

The rearrangement joins TRBV12-2 to TRBJ1-2; the table assigns TRBD1, which was not confirmed against the DNA. TRBV12-2 is a pseudogene. This CDR3 spans 21 amino acids. The CDR3 here is CASRLFMSSRGRLPYNYGYTF. The CDR3 nucleotides are TGTGCAAGTCGCTTATTTATGTCCTCCAGGGGACGCCTTCCATATAACTATGGCTACACCTTC.

V gene TRBV15 combines with J gene TRBJ2-1; the D gene is possibly TRBD1 (5 bases). The CDR3 is made up of 18 amino acids. Germline CDR1 LNHNV, CDR2 YYDKDF (reference sequence). V was pared by 1 base and J by 8 bases, with 24 bases between. The CDR3 loop reads CATSRGSISQSGIHEQFF. The CDR3, as DNA: TGTGCCACCAGCAGAGGTTCGATAAGCCAATCAGGGATCCATGAGCAGTTCTTC. The complete variable domain, with remaining parts taken from reference TRBV15 and TRBJ2-1, reads DAMVIQNPRYQVTQFGKPVTLSCSQTLNHNVMYWYQQKSSQAPKLLFHYYDKDFNNEADTPDNFQSRRPNTSFCFLDIRSPGLGDTAMYLCATSRGSISQSGIHEQFFGPGTRLTVL.

The rearrangement uses TRBV4-3 and TRBJ2-3, with 8 positions matching TRBD2. Trimming at V came to 0 bases and at J to 1 base, leaving 6 bases not matched to a gene. Germline V lookup: CDR1 LGHNA, CDR2 YSLEER. The CDR3 extends over 17 amino acids. The CDR3: CASSQDYGGAGTDTQYF. The CDR3 DNA reads as TGCGCCAGCAGCCAAGATTACGGGGGGGCAGGCACAGATACGCAGTATTTT.

V gene TRBV2 combines with J gene TRBJ1-2, with 8 positions matching TRBD1. The CDR3 loop spans 16 amino acids. The ends lost 6 bases at V and 4 bases at J; junction bases unmatched: 13. The V gene's germline CDR1 is SNHLY and CDR2 FYNNEI. As DNA, the CDR3 is TGTGCCAGCAGGACGCCTCGATCCGGGACAGGCTATGGCTACACCTTC. Protein: CASRTPRSGTGYGYTF. Full variable domain (remainder filled in from reference TRBV2 and TRBJ1-2): EPEVTQTPSHQVTQMGQEVILRCVPISNHLYFYWYRQILGQKVEFLVSFYNNEISEKSEIFDDQFSVERPDGSNFTLKIRSTKLEDSAMYFCASRTPRSGTGYGYTFGSGTRLTVV.

The rearrangement joins TRBV15 to TRBJ2-2, with D hard to call. In germline, CDR1 is LNHNV, CDR2 YYDKDF (reference sequence). Trimming pared 3 bases from V and 0 bases from J, leaving 5 bases between. The CDR3 has 14 amino acids. The CDR3 DNA is TGTGCCACCAGCAGCTCTTCGAACACCGGGGAGCTGTTTTTT. Its translation is CATSSSSNTGELFF. Based on the CDR3 plus reference TRBV15 and TRBJ2-2, the full variable domain is DAMVIQNPRYQVTQFGKPVTLSCSQTLNHNVMYWYQQKSSQAPKLLFHYYDKDFNNEADTPDNFQSRRPNTSFCFLDIRSPGLGDTAMYLCATSSSSNTGELFFGEGSRLTVL.